These 27 T cell receptor beta chains were all obtained from the same sample, sequenced in a study of shared clonotypes between healthy human individuals (dated by TCRdb to 2019 to 2021). The library was produced with the immunoSEQ multiplex PCR assay. TCRdb took over this immuneACCESS table, retaining in-frame rearrangements with V and J assigned. Such tables are incomplete; in checked studies, under half of the missing clones stem from an unresolved V gene, and the remainder is unexplained. This sample gives roughly 2.6 million clones in total; around 94% of them show up just once. The ten largest clones take up under 0.15% of the sample. Sequenced: naive CD4+ T cells sorted from blood. The cell subset or site tag for this specimen amounts to: CD45RA+ positively selected. These receptors all come from a young man in good health.

On this clone: Other DNA sequences from this sample encode an identical CDR3 as well. The CDR3 region is CASSLEGLDTQYF. The CDR3 coding sequence is TGTGCCAGCAGCTTAGAAGGTCTGGATACGCAGTATTTT. The chain joins TRBV7-2 to TRBJ2-3; D is unclear. This CDR3 has 13 amino acids. Trimming shortened V by 1 base and J by 6 bases, and 8 bases separated the two germline ends. Germline CDR1 and CDR2: SGHTA and FQGNSA. The full variable domain, completed using reference TRBV7-2 and TRBJ2-3, is GAGVSQSPSNKVTEKGKDVELRCDPISGHTALYWYRQSLGQGLEFLIYFQGNSAPDKSGLPSDRFSAERTGGSVSTLTIQRTQQEDSAVYLCASSLEGLDTQYFGPGTRLTVL.

V usage is TRBV5-1 and J usage is TRBJ2-2; 8 bases fit TRBD1. Germline loops: CDR1 SGHRS, CDR2 YFSETQ. J was trimmed by 0 bases and V by 4 bases; bases with no gene match: 2. The CDR3 contains 15 residues. CDR3 region: CASSRQGSNTGELFF. CDR3 bases: TGCGCCAGCAGCCGACAGGGGTCGAACACCGGGGAGCTGTTTTTT.

This clone was observed once. The rearrangement uses TRBV27 and TRBJ2-3; no firm D call. Germline V gene lookup returns CDR1 MNHEY and CDR2 SMNVEV (reference sequence). The germline V and J ends were trimmed by 7 bases and 3 bases, with 8 bases remaining between them. The CDR3 runs to 12 residues. The CDR3 DNA sequence: TGTGCCAGCACTGGAGAGACAGATACGCAGTATTTT. Its translation: CASTGETDTQYF.

This clone was picked up one time. The chain has TRBV6-1 and TRBJ1-4; weak D call: TRBD1 (5 bases). Trimming cost V 1 base and J 8 bases, with 14 bases left between them. The CDR3 runs to 15 residues. Germline V gene sequence: CDR1 MNHNS, CDR2 SASEGT. CDR3: CASSEDEGRWEKLFF. Here the CDR3 DNA reads TGTGCCAGCAGTGAAGATGAGGGGAGGTGGGAAAAACTGTTTTTT.

The rearrangement uses TRBV7-2 and TRBJ2-2; 9 nucleotides match TRBD2. J was trimmed by 4 bases and V by 3 bases; bases with no gene match: 6. The CDR3 has 16 residues. CDR1 and CDR2 (germline): SGHTA, FQGNSA. CDR3 bases: TGTGCCAGCAGCTTTATCCTAGCGGGGCCCACCGGGGAGCTGTTTTTT. Translated: CASSFILAGPTGELFF.

The CDR3 coding sequence is TGCGCCAGCAGCTCCGAAGGCGCTAACAATGAGCAGTTCTTC. It codes for CASSSEGANNEQFF. This chain joins TRBV5-1 and TRBJ2-1; D not certain. This CDR3 has 14 residues. The V and J ends lost 3 bases and 5 bases respectively, with 12 bases between them. Germline V gene lookup returns CDR1 SGHRS and CDR2 YFSETQ.

This chain connects TRBV19 to TRBJ2-2; 11 bases align to TRBD2. V was clipped by 5 bases and J by 3 bases; unmatched bases: 5. Germline values: CDR1 LNHDA, CDR2 SQIVND (reference sequence). The CDR3 totals 16 residues. CDR3: CASSQLAGADTGELFF. The CDR3 DNA follows: TGTGCCAGTAGTCAACTAGCGGGAGCTGACACCGGGGAGCTGTTTTTT.

The chain is built from TRBV4-1 and TRBJ2-7; 8 bases line up with TRBD2. Germline V gives CDR1 MGHRA, CDR2 YSYEKL. Trimming removed 2 bases from V and 1 base from J; junction bases left unmatched: 7. This CDR3 comprises 16 residues. The CDR3 loop reads CASSQQGTSTSYEQYF. In DNA form, the CDR3 reads TGCGCCAGCAGCCAACAAGGGACTAGTACATCCTACGAGCAGTACTTC.

CDR3: CSVLPFPGADTQYF. The DNA of the CDR3 is TGCAGCGTTCTGCCGTTTCCCGGGGCAGATACGCAGTATTTT. This rearrangement joins TRBV29-1 to TRBJ2-3; D is possibly TRBD2 (5 bases). The CDR3 runs to 14 residues. Germline V lookup: CDR1 SQVTM, CDR2 ANQGSEA. Trimming took 5 bases from V and 4 from J, leaving 16 bases between them.

This clone was counted between two and nine times. The rearrangement joins TRBV7-9 to TRBJ1-6; D might be TRBD1 (5 bases). The V gene's germline CDR1 is SEHNR and CDR2 FQNEAQ (reference sequence). The V gene lost 5 bases and the J gene lost 13 bases, with 18 bases spanning the gap. The CDR3 sequence is 14 residues long. The CDR3 loop is CASSPSGLRGPLHF. CDR3 sequence (DNA): TGTGCCAGCAGCCCCTCCGGGCTCCGGGGGCCCCTCCACTTT.

This chain connects TRBV27 to TRBJ2-7; possibly TRBD2 for D (5 bases). The CDR3 extends over 13 amino acids. V gave up 6 bases and J gave up 5 bases, with 14 bases separating them. Germline V gives CDR1 MNHEY, CDR2 SMNVEV (reference sequence). The CDR3 region is CASSHSGRDEQYF. Written as DNA, the CDR3 is TGTGCCAGCAGCCACAGCGGTAGGGACGAGCAGTACTTC.

This clone was counted only a few times. The gene calls are TRBV2 and TRBJ1-2, with D perhaps TRBD1 (6 bases). The germline V gene encodes CDR1 SNHLY and CDR2 FYNNEI. The CDR3 loop spans 12 amino acids. The V gene lost 11 bases and the J gene lost 6 bases, with 16 bases spanning the gap. This CDR3 reads CAGQRGEDGYTF. The DNA of the CDR3 is TGTGCCGGACAGAGGGGGGAGGATGGCTACACCTTC.

The chain is built from TRBV5-1 and TRBJ1-1; D is undetermined. V lost 4 bases and J 6 bases, leaving 22 bases between the germline ends. This CDR3 spans 16 amino acids. CDR1 is SGHRS, CDR2 YFSETQ, per germline. The CDR3 nucleotides read TGCGCCAGCAGCCCGAGCTTGAGCCTCTTTGCGGCTGAAGCTTTCTTT. Translated, it gives CASSPSLSLFAAEAFF.

This clone was seen only a few times. The rearrangement joins TRBV2 to TRBJ1-1; D perhaps matches TRBD1 (6 bases). Trimming stripped 6 bases from V and 1 base from J, with 18 bases between. Germline CDR1 SNHLY, CDR2 FYNNEI. The CDR3 loop spans 16 amino acids. The CDR3 DNA sequence: TGTGCCAGCAGCGCCCAGGGGCTGCCAGGGAACACTGAAGCTTTCTTT. Translation: CASSAQGLPGNTEAFF.

The CDR3 DNA reads TGTGCCAGCAGCACCCGGGGAACAGGAGCGGGAGTTGCCGGGGAGCTGTTTTTT. It yields the protein CASSTRGTGAGVAGELFF. The chain is built from TRBV9 and TRBJ2-2; 8 bases agree with TRBD2. V lost 4 bases and J lost 6; bases outside the gene matches: 17. This CDR3 is built from 18 residues. The germline CDR1 and CDR2 sequences are SGDLS and YYNGEE.

The V gene is TRBV30, the J gene TRBJ2-3; the D gene is possibly TRBD1 (5 bases). The CDR3 is 14 amino acids. Germline V gene lookup returns CDR1 GTSNPN and CDR2 SVGIG (reference sequence). Trimming cost V 0 bases and J 0 bases, with 7 bases left between them. Here the CDR3 reads CAWSVKGSTDTQYF. CDR3 in DNA: TGTGCCTGGAGTGTAAAGGGGAGCACAGATACGCAGTATTTT.

This clone was found once. V is TRBV12-1 and J is TRBJ2-5; the table assigns TRBD2, which was not confirmed against the DNA. TRBV12-1 corresponds to a pseudogene. This CDR3 region has 15 residues. The CDR3 sequence: CASSFRLAGASAQYF. DNA of the CDR3: TGTGCCAGCAGCTTTAGGCTAGCGGGGGCCAGTGCCCAGTACTTC.

The rearrangement links TRBV19 to TRBJ2-6; 9 positions match TRBD1. Germline V gene lookup returns CDR1 LNHDA and CDR2 SQIVND (reference sequence). The CDR3 consists of 17 residues. V was pared by 6 bases and J by 3 bases, with 9 bases of the junction left unmatched. The chain's CDR3 is CASRTRDRANGANVLTF. The DNA of the CDR3 is TGTGCCAGTAGGACCAGGGACAGGGCTAATGGGGCCAACGTCCTGACTTTC.

This chain links TRBV7-3 with TRBJ2-1; 10 bases align to TRBD1. The germline gives CDR1 SGHTA, CDR2 FQGTGA. Losses at the gene ends were 5 bases for V and 2 bases for J; bases not matched to a gene: 6. There are 16 residues in the CDR3. CDR3 protein: CASSKPGQGTYNEQFF. The CDR3 nucleotides are TGTGCCAGCAGCAAACCGGGACAGGGGACCTACAATGAGCAGTTCTTC.

J is TRBJ2-7 and V is TRBV28; D may be TRBD1 (5 bases). With 2 bases removed from V and 3 bases from J, the gap between germline ends came to 11 bases. This CDR3 is built from 14 residues. In germline, CDR1 is MDHEN, CDR2 SYDVKM. In DNA, the CDR3 is TGTGCCAGCAGTTTAGGGGCAGGGATCTACGAGCAGTACTTC. This encodes CASSLGAGIYEQYF.

The chain is built from TRBV27 and TRBJ2-7; a weak D match, TRBD1 (5 bases). This CDR3 is built from 14 residues. Trimming stripped 4 bases from V and 3 bases from J, with 13 bases between. CDR1 MNHEY and CDR2 SMNVEV come from the germline V gene (reference sequence). CDR3 protein: CASSSDRQHYEQYF. CDR3 nucleotide sequence: TGTGCCAGCAGTTCCGACAGACAGCACTACGAGCAGTACTTC.

This clone was seen only once. The rearrangement joins TRBV11-3 to TRBJ2-5; 8 bases map to TRBD2. This CDR3 has 15 amino acids. Germline V gene sequence: CDR1 SGHNT, CDR2 YENEEA. J lost 5 bases, V lost 5 bases, and 10 bases had no gene match. For the CDR3, the DNA is TGTGCCAGCAGCCCTAACGGGGGGGGCCTGGAGACCCAGTACTTC. Its translation: CASSPNGGGLETQYF. Full variable domain (missing parts from reference TRBV11-3 and TRBJ2-5): EAGVVQSPRYKIIEKKQPVAFWCNPISGHNTLYWYLQNLGQGPELLIRYENEEAVDDSQLPKDRFSAERLKGVDSTLKIQPAELGDSAVYLCASSPNGGGLETQYFGPGTRLLVL.

The V gene is TRBV25-1, the J gene TRBJ1-2; weak D call: TRBD1 (6 bases). The CDR3 is 14 residues long. The germline V gene encodes CDR1 MGHDK and CDR2 SYGVNS. V lost 2 bases and J lost 9, with 16 bases in between. The CDR3 spells CASSELNRESSYTF. DNA for the CDR3: TGTGCCAGCAGTGAACTAAACAGGGAAAGTAGCTACACCTTC.

The chain carries TRBV9 and TRBJ1-6; D is perhaps TRBD1 (5 bases). CDR3 length equals 15 residues. Deletions cut 7 bases from V and 4 bases from J, with 15 bases between. Germline V CDR1 and CDR2: SGDLS, YYNGEE. The CDR3: CASRSGVEYNSPLHF. The CDR3 DNA sequence: TGTGCCAGCCGTTCGGGGGTCGAATATAATTCACCCCTCCACTTT.

The rearrangement links TRBV27 to TRBJ1-6, with a possible D match to TRBD1 (6 bases). The germline V and J ends were trimmed by 10 bases and 8 bases, with 18 bases remaining between them. Germline values: CDR1 MNHEY, CDR2 SMNVEV (reference sequence). CDR3 length: 14 residues. CDR3 region: CATTGNNSYSPLHF. CDR3 in DNA: TGTGCCACTACAGGGAATAATAGTTATTCACCCCTCCACTTT.

The CDR3 DNA follows: TGTGCCAGCTCACCACTTACAGGTTCGAACACCGGGGAGCTGTTTTTT. Its translation is CASSPLTGSNTGELFF. The genes are TRBV18 and TRBJ2-2; possibly TRBD1 for D (5 bases). Looked up from germline, CDR1 is KGHSH and CDR2 is LQKENI. V was pared by 1 base and J by 0 bases, with 9 bases between. The CDR3 is made up of 16 amino acids.

The chain recombines TRBV2 with TRBJ1-6; 8 nucleotides align to TRBD1. The CDR3 is 17 amino acids. CDR1 SNHLY and CDR2 FYNNEI come from the germline V gene. The ends lost 8 bases at V and 0 bases at J; junction bases unmatched: 9. CDR3 bases: TGTGCCAGCGGTACCGACAGGGGAACCTCCTATAATTCACCCCTCCACTTT. This codes for CASGTDRGTSYNSPLHF.